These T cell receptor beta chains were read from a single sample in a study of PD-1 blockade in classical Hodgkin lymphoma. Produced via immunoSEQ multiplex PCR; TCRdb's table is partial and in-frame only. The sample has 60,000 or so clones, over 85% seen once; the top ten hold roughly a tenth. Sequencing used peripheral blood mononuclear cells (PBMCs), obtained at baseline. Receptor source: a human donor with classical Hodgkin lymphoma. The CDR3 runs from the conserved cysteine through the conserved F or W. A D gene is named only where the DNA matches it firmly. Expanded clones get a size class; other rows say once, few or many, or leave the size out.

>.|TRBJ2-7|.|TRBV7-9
TGTGCCAGCAGCTTGTCTCCTCCATTCTCCTACGAGCAGTACTTC
CASSLSPPFSYEQYF
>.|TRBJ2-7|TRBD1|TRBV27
TGTGCCAGCAGTTACGGGACAGGATCCTACGAGCAGTACTTC
CASSYGTGSYEQYF
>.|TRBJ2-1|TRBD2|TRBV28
TGTGCCAGCAGTAGCGGGACTAGCGGAACCTACAATGAGCAGTTCTTC
CASSSGTSGTYNEQFF
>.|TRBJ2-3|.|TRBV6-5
TGTGCCAGCAGCCGGACAGATGGAGGTGCAGATACGCAGTATTTT
CASSRTDGGADTQYF
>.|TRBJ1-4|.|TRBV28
TGTGCCAGCAGTTCCTCCCCTTTGAGTTTTGCAACTAATGAAAAACTGTTTTTT
CASSSSPLSFATNEKLFF
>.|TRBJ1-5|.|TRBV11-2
TGTGCCAGCAGCTTAGATATTCGGGAGGGAGGCAATCAGCCCCAGCATTTT
CASSLDIREGGNQPQHF
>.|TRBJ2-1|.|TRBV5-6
TGTGCCAGCAGCTTGGTATCCAAGGGAACTGACAATGAGCAGTTCTTC
CASSLVSKGTDNEQFF
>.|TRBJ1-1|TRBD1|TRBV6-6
TGTGCCAGCAGTTTAAGGACAGGTACGAACACTGAAGCTTTCTTT
CASSLRTGTNTEAFF
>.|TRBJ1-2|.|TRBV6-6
TGTGCCAGCTCAAACGGGTTCTATGGCTACACCTTC
CASSNGFYGYTF
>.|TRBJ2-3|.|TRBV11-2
TGTGCCAGCAGCTTAGGGAAAGGGGGTAGCACAGATACGCAGTATTTT
CASSLGKGGSTDTQYF
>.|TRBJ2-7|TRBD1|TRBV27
TGTGCCAGCAGTTCGACAGGGGTTGAGCAGTACTTC
CASSSTGVEQYF
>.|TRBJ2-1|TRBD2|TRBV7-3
TGTGCCAGCAGTTCCGAGGGGGCTAGCGGGAGAGCTAAGCAGTTCTTC
CASSSEGASGRAKQFF
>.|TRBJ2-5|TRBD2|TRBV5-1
TGCGCCAGCAGCTTGGGAGTCGGGGGGGCAGAAGAGACCCAGTACTTC
CASSLGVGGAEETQYF
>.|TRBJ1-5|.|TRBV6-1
TGTGCCAGCAGTGAAGCTCTAGCCGGAGGAGTATTCCATAATCAGCCCCAGCATTTT
CASSEALAGGVFHNQPQHF
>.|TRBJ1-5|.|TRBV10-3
TGTGCCATCACCTGGGACAGCAATCAGCCCCAGCATTTT
CAITWDSNQPQHF
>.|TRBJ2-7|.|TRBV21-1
TGTGCCAGCACCCGCCCCGGGACAGGGACCTCAGGCGAGCAGTACTTC
CASTRPGTGTSGEQYF
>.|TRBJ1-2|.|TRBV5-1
TGCGCCAGCAGCTTGCTGGGTTTGGGAGGCTACACCTTC
CASSLLGLGGYTF
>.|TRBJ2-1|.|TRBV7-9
TGTGCCAGCAGCTTAGCGAGCGGAAATGAGCAGTTCTTC
CASSLASGNEQFF
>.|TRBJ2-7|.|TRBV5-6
TGTGCCAGCAGCCCGGGGGCTGCCACCTACGAGCAGTACTTC
CASSPGAATYEQYF
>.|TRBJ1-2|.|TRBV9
TGTGCCAGCAGCGGCGGGTGGTGGGGTGGTGGAACCTCTAACTATGGCTACACCTTC
CASSGGWWGGGTSNYGYTF
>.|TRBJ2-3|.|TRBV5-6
TGTGCCAGCAGCTTGTCCGATACGCAGTATTTT
CASSLSDTQYF
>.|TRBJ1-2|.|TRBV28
TGTGCCAGCAGTTTGAGCGGGCTTGGCGGCTACACCTTC
CASSLSGLGGYTF
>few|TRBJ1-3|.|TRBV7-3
TGTGCCAGCAGCTCAACCGGGGGCTCTGGAAACACCATATATTTT
CASSSTGGSGNTIYF
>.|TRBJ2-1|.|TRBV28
TGTGCCAGCAGTTTAAGTCGGGGCTCTACTGATTACGATGAGCAGTTCTTC
CASSLSRGSTDYDEQFF
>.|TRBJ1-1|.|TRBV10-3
TGTGCCATCAGTGAAGGGGGTTCAAACACTGAAGCTTTCTTT
CAISEGGSNTEAFF
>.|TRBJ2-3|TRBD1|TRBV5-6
TGTGCCAGCAGCTTGGTGGACAGGGACGGAACAGATACGCAGTATTTT
CASSLVDRDGTDTQYF
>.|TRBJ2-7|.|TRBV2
TGTGCCAGTTACGCCGGGGGAAACTACGAGCAGTACTTC
CASYAGGNYEQYF
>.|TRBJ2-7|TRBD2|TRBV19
TGTGCCAGTAGTATAGTGGCTAGCGGGGGAACCCCCGGCTACGAGCAGTACTTC
CASSIVASGGTPGYEQYF
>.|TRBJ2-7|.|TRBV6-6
TGTGCCAGCAGTGCCGGGAGAAAGGGCTACGAGCAGTACTTC
CASSAGRKGYEQYF